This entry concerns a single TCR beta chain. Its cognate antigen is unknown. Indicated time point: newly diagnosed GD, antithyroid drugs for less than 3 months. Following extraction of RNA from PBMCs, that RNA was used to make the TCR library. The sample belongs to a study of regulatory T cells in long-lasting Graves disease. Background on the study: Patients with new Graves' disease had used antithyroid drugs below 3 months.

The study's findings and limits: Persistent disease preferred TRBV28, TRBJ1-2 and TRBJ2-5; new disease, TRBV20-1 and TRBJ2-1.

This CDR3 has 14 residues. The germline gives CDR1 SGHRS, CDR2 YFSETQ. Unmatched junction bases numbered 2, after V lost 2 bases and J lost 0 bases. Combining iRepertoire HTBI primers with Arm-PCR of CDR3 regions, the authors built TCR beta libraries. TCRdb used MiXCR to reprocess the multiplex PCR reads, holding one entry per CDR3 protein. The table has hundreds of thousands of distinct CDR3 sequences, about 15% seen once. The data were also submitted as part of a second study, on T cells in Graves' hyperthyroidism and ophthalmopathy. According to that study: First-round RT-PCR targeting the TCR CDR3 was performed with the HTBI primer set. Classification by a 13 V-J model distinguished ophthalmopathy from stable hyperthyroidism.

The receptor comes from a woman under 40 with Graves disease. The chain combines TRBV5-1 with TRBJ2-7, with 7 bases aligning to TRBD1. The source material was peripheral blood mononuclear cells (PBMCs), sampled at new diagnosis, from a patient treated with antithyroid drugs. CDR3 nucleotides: TGCGCCAGCAGCTTCGGGACAGTCTCCTACGAGCAGTACTTC. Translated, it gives CASSFGTVSYEQYF.